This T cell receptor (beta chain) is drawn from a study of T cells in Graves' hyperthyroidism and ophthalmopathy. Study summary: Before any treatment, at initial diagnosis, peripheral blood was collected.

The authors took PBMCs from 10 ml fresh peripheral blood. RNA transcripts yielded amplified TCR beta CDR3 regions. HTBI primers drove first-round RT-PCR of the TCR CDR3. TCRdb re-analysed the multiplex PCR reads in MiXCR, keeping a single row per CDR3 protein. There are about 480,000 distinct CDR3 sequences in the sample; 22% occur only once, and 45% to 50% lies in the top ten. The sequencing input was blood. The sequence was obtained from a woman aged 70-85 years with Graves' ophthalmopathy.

The CDR3 DNA sequence: TGCAGTGCTAGAGCAAATGAAAAACTGTTTTTT. Its protein product is CSARANEKLFF. This chain uses TRBV20-1 with TRBJ1-4, with D unresolved. Per the germline V gene, CDR1 is DFQATT and CDR2 is SNEGSKA (reference sequence). This CDR3 comprises 11 residues. V was shortened by 1 base and J by 5 bases, with 2 bases between the two germline ends.